This T cell receptor (beta chain) emerged from a study of shared clonotypes between healthy human individuals. Overall study findings and caveats: Roughly 5% of naive CD4 clonotypes were shared across a handful of donors.

Details on this clone: What it binds is unknown. Additional DNA sequences in this sample encode the identical CDR3.

Using immunoSEQ multiplex PCR, the repertoire was profiled, and TCRdb retains in-frame clones only, with some absent. The data hold some 900,000 clones, with about three quarters observed a single time. The TCR comes from a man between 18 and 29 years old in good health. The sequenced sample consisted of memory CD4+ T cells sorted from blood. Subset: CD45RA-negative fraction.

CDR3 in amino acids: CASSSGLRTDTQYF. CDR3 in DNA: TGTGCCAGCAGCTCCGGACTTCGCACAGATACGCAGTATTTT. The rearrangement uses TRBV7-2 and TRBJ2-3; possible D gene TRBD2, 5 bases. CDR3 length: 14 amino acids. V was trimmed by 4 bases and J by 1 base, leaving 9 bases between them. CDR1 is SGHTA and CDR2 is FQGNSA in the germline V gene.